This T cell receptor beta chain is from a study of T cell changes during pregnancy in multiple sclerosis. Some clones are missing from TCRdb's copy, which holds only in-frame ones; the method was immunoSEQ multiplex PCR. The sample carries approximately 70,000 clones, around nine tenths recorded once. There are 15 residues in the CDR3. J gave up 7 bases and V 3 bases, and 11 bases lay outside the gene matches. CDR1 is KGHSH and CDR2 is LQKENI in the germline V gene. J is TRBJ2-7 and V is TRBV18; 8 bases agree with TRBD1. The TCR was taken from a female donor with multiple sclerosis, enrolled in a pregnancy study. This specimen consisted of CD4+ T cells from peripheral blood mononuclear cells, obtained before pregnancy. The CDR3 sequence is CASSPVRQGAGEQYF. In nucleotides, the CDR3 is TGTGCCAGCTCACCGGTTCGTCAGGGGGCGGGGGAGCAGTACTTC.